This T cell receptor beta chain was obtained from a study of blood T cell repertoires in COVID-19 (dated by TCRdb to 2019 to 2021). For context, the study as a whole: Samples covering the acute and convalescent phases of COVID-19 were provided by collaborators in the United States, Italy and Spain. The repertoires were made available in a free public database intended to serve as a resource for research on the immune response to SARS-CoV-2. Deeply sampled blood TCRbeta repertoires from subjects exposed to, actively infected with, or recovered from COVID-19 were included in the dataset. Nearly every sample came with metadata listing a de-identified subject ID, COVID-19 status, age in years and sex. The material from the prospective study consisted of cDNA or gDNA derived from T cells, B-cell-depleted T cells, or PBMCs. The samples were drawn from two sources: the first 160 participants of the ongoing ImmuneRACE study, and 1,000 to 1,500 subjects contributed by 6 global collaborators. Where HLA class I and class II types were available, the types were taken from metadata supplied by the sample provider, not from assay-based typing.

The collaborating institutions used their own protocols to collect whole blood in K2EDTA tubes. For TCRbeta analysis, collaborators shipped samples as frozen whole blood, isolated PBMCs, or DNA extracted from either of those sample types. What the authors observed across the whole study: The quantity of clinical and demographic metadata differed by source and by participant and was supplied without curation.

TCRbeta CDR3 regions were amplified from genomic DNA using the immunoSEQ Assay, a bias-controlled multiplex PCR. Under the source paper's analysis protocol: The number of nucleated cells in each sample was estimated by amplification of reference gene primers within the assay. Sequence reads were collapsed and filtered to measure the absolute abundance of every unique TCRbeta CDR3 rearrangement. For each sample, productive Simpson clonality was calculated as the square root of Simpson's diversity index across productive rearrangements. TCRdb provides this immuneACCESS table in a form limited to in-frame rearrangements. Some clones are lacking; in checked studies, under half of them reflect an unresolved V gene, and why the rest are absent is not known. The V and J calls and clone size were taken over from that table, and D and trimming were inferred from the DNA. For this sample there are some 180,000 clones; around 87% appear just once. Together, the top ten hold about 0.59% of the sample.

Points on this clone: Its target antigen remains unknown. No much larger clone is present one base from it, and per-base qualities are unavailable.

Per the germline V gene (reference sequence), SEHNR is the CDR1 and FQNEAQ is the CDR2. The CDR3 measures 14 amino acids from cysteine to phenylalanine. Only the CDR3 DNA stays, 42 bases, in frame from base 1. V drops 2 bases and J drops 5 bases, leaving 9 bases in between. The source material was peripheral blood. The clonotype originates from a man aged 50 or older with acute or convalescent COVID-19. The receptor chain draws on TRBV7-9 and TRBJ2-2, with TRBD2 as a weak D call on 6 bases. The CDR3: CASSLSGGTGELFF. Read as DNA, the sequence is TGTGCCAGCAGCTTATCCGGGGGAACCGGGGAGCTGTTTTTT.